Listed here are 10 T cell receptor beta chains from one sample, sequenced in a study of blood T cell repertoires in COVID-19. Generated by immunoSEQ multiplex PCR, the TCRdb table keeps only in-frame clones and is missing some. This table holds 200,000 to 250,000 clones, 80% to 95% found once. The sample comprised peripheral blood. The source is a man aged 60 to 75 with COVID-19, enrolled during active disease.

This chain connects TRBV2 to TRBJ2-2; D might be TRBD2 (6 bases). CDR3 length equals 14 residues. The V end was cut by 6 bases, the J end by 4 bases, with 12 bases between. Germline V CDR1 and CDR2: SNHLY, FYNNEI. In DNA, the CDR3 is TGTGCCAGCAGAGACGGGAGTCGCACCGGGGAGCTGTTTTTT. It is translated as CASRDGSRTGELFF.

The chain combines TRBV12-3 or TRBV12-4 with TRBJ1-1; TRBD1 aligns across 9 bases. This CDR3 is built from 11 residues. Germline trimming cut 5 bases from V and 11 bases from J; bases unmatched to any gene: 3. This CDR3 reads CASSRDRVAFF. CDR3 coding DNA: TGTGCCAGCAGTCGGGACAGGGTCGCTTTCTTT.

This chain links TRBV13 with TRBJ2-7; D ambiguous. V shed 5 bases and J shed 6 bases, with 11 bases lying between them. The CDR3 extends over 12 amino acids. Looked up from germline, CDR1 is PRHDT and CDR2 is FYEKMQ (reference sequence). CDR3 sequence reads: CASSLGVFEQYF. CDR3 DNA sequence: TGTGCCAGCAGCCTCGGTGTCTTCGAGCAGTACTTC.

CDR3 sequence (DNA): TGTGCCAGCTCACCTCAATCCCTAGCGGGAGGGTGGAATGAGCAGTTCTTC. This encodes CASSPQSLAGGWNEQFF. V and J are TRBV18 and TRBJ2-1, with 12 bases matching TRBD2. The CDR3 runs 17 residues. In germline, CDR1 is KGHSH, CDR2 LQKENI. V lost 3 bases and J lost 7; bases outside the gene matches: 10.

The chain has TRBV18 and TRBJ1-3, with no clear D. Trimming shortened V by 3 bases and J by 3 bases, and 12 bases separated the two germline ends. Germline assignment: CDR1 KGHSH and CDR2 LQKENI. CDR3 length equals 15 residues. The DNA for the CDR3 is TGTGCCAGCTCACCCTCGCGAGGGAATGGAAACACCATATATTTT. The encoded protein is CASSPSRGNGNTIYF.

The chain couples TRBV6-5 to TRBJ1-2; tentative D call: TRBD1 (5 bases). The CDR3 sequence is 12 residues long. V lost 6 bases and J lost 8, with 13 bases in between. Germline lookup yields CDR1 MNHEY and CDR2 SVGAGI. CDR3 loop: CASSNRREGYTF. DNA of the CDR3: TGTGCCAGCAGCAACCGCAGGGAAGGCTACACCTTC.

The chain has TRBV14 and TRBJ2-6, with D possibly being TRBD2 (6 bases). Trimming pared 0 bases from V and 4 bases from J, leaving 13 bases between. Germline CDR1 SGHDN, CDR2 FVKESK. This CDR3 is 17 amino acids long. This CDR3 reads CASSQDRERPGANVLTF. Written as DNA, the CDR3 is TGTGCCAGCAGCCAAGATCGGGAGCGGCCGGGGGCCAACGTCCTGACTTTC.

The chain links TRBV7-9 to TRBJ2-1; 14 bases fit TRBD2. The V segment lost 6 bases and the J segment 9 bases; nucleotides outside the gene matches: 10. This CDR3 is built from 16 residues. CDR1 and CDR2 (germline): SEHNR, FQNEAQ (reference sequence). CDR3 coding DNA: TGTGCCAGCAGGCCCGGGACTAGCGGGAGCCTAGCTGAGCAGTTCTTC. It yields the protein CASRPGTSGSLAEQFF.

The genes are TRBV21-1 and TRBJ1-4; the table's D call, TRBD1, has no DNA check behind it. TRBV21-1 is a known pseudogene. CDR3 size: 14 residues. CDR3 sequence reads: CASSPDRGGEKLFF. Written as DNA, the CDR3 is TGTGCCAGCAGTCCCGACAGGGGAGGCGAAAAACTGTTTTTT.

This sequence joins TRBV3-1 (or the pseudogene TRBV3-2) and TRBJ1-5; no firm D call. V was cut by 5 bases and J by 9 bases, with 14 bases left in between. Germline CDR1 reads LGHDT; CDR2 reads YNNKEL (reference sequence). The CDR3 contains 13 residues. CDR3 DNA: TGTGCCAGCAGCGCCCGTCGGGGAGGGCCCCAGCATTTT. Residues: CASSARRGGPQHF.